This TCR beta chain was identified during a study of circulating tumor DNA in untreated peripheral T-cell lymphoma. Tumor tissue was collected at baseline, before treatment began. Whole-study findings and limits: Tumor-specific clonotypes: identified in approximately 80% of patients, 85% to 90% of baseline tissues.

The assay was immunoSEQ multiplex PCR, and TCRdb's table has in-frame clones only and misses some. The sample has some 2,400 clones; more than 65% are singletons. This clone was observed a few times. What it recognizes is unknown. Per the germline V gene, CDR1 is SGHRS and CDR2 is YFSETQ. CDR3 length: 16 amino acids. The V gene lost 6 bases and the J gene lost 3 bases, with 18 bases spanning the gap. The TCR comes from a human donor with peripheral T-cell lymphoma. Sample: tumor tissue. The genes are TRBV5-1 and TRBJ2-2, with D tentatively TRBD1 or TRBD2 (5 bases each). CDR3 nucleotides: TGCGCCAGCACCCCAGACACCTCGGGGCACACCGGGGAGCTGTTTTTT. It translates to CASTPDTSGHTGELFF.